Listed below are T cell receptor beta chains from one sample, sequenced in a study of beta chain features in type 1 diabetes. The protocol was immunoSEQ multiplex PCR, while the TCRdb copy is restricted to in-frame clones and leaves out a portion. The sample lists just over 450,000 clones; approximately 30% were seen once. The sequencing sample was made of naive CD4+ T cells from blood. These receptor sequences come from a man aged 18-30 years in good health. The CDR3 runs from the conserved cysteine through the conserved F or W. A D gene is named only where the DNA matches it firmly. Not every row has a clone size; where given, it reads once, few, many or a size class.

cdr3_aa cdr3_nt clone_size j_call v_call cdr3_length d_call
CASSQALGRLSYNEQFF TGCGCCAGCAGCCAAGCTCTGGGGAGACTGAGCTACAATGAGCAGTTCTTC NA TRBJ2-1 TRBV4-1 17 NA
CASSSVAGEGETQYF TGTGCCAGCAGCTCGGTAGCGGGAGAGGGAGAGACCCAGTACTTC NA TRBJ2-5 TRBV7-3 15 TRBD2
CASSYDRAEAFF TGTGCCAGCAGTTACGACAGGGCTGAAGCTTTCTTT few TRBJ1-1 TRBV6-5 12 TRBD1
CSVQGGNTDTQYF TGCAGCGTCCAGGGGGGGAACACAGATACGCAGTATTTT NA TRBJ2-3 TRBV29-1 13 NA
CASSVTGANQPQHF TGTGCCAGCAGCGTAACAGGGGCGAATCAGCCCCAGCATTTT NA TRBJ1-5 TRBV25-1 14 TRBD1
CASSFANTEAFF TGTGCCAGCAGCTTCGCGAACACTGAAGCTTTCTTT NA TRBJ1-1 TRBV7-2 12 NA
CASSGAGTGTEQYF TGTGCCAGCAGCGGCGCCGGGACAGGGACCGAGCAGTACTTC NA TRBJ2-7 TRBV9 14 TRBD1
CASSLARQGRSLDYGYTF TGTGCCAGCAGCTTAGCACGGCAGGGAAGGAGTTTGGACTATGGCTACACCTTC NA TRBJ1-2 TRBV7-9 18 NA
CASIRDSFWETQYF TGTGCCAGCATCCGGGACAGTTTTTGGGAGACCCAGTACTTC few TRBJ2-5 TRBV21-1 14 NA
CAISRGDYEQYF TGTGCCATCAGCCGGGGGGACTACGAGCAGTACTTC few TRBJ2-7 TRBV10-3 12 TRBD2
CATDRAGPKRPQYF TGTGCCACCGACAGGGCCGGGCCCAAGAGACCCCAGTACTTC few TRBJ2-5 TRBV7-9 14 TRBD1
CASSKSDWWQTDTQYF TGTGCCAGCAGTAAGAGTGACTGGTGGCAAACAGATACGCAGTATTTT NA TRBJ2-3 TRBV25-1 16 NA
CASSLDYRGSSYNEQFF TGTGCCAGCAGCTTAGATTACCGGGGCAGCTCCTACAATGAGCAGTTCTTC NA TRBJ2-1 TRBV7-6 17 NA
CASSYGVGSGLGGYTF TGTGCCAGCAGCTACGGGGTGGGGTCAGGCCTGGGTGGCTACACCTTC NA TRBJ1-2 TRBV7-2 16 NA
CAISESRGGNEKLFF TGTGCCATCAGTGAGTCGCGGGGTGGTAATGAAAAACTGTTTTTT NA TRBJ1-4 TRBV10-3 15 NA
CASSQRTGSYKNIQYF TGTGCCAGCAGCCAACGGACAGGGAGTTATAAAAACATTCAGTACTTC NA TRBJ2-4 TRBV2 16 TRBD1